This T cell receptor beta chain emerged from a study of T cells in Graves' hyperthyroidism and ophthalmopathy. Germline V gene sequence: CDR1 SEHNR, CDR2 FQNEAQ (reference sequence). The CDR3 runs 14 residues. Losses at the gene ends were 1 base for V and 6 bases for J; bases not matched to a gene: 4. Worth noting for this clonotype: This sequence may be a read error, since a much larger clone differs from it by one base.

Over 18 months, lack of ophthalmopathy progression marked Graves' hyperthyroidism as stable. TCR beta CDR3 regions were amplified from RNA transcripts. The primer set for the first-round RT-PCR of the TCR CDR3 was HTBI. Via MiXCR, TCRdb re-called the multiplex PCR reads, giving one row per CDR3 protein. This table has around 540,000 distinct CDR3 sequences, around 45% appearing once. The chain joins TRBV7-9 to TRBJ1-2; the match to TRBD1 covers 8 bases. What was sequenced was peripheral blood or thyroid tissue (not recorded which). This sequence was found in a young woman with Graves' hyperthyroidism. In nucleotides, the CDR3 is TGTGCCAGCAGCTTAGAAGGCAGGGGGCATGGCTACACCTTC. Translated, it gives CASSLEGRGHGYTF.